A single sample gave rise to the 29 T cell receptor beta chains below, sequenced in a study of CD8 T cell repertoires and HIV-1 epitope variants (dated by TCRdb to 2020 to 2021). The library was obtained by the immunoSEQ multiplex PCR assay. In its TCRdb copy, this immuneACCESS table keeps in-frame sequences only and misses some clones. Where compared with another copy, unresolved V genes explain less than half of these, and the others have no known cause. In this sample the table shows about 5,000 clones, 55% to 80% of which occur a single time. The leading ten clones occupy more than 35% of the sample. The antigens of these receptors remain unknown. The sequencing sample was made of cultured CD8+ T cells derived from PBMCs. The receptors derive from a male donor with HIV.

The V call is TRBV19, the J call TRBJ2-1; the match to TRBD2 covers 9 bases. V lost 2 bases and J lost 4; bases outside the gene matches: 3. CDR3 length: 15 residues. Germline V gene sequence: CDR1 LNHDA, CDR2 SQIVND (reference sequence). CDR3 loop: CASSISGGRYNEQFF. The CDR3 region has the DNA TGTGCCAGTAGTATAAGCGGGGGGCGATACAATGAGCAGTTCTTC.

The V and J genes are TRBV28 and TRBJ2-7; possible D gene TRBD1, 6 bases. The CDR3 extends over 17 amino acids. Per germline, CDR1 MDHEN and CDR2 SYDVKM. V lost 4 bases to trimming and J lost 2 bases, with 21 bases between them. CDR3 bases: TGTGCCAGCAGTTCCTACTCCACAGGGATCTATACCTACGAGCAGTACTTC. Protein product: CASSSYSTGIYTYEQYF.

The V and J genes are TRBV6-5 and TRBJ2-1; D is unclear. Trimming took off 6 bases at V and 3 bases at J, with 9 bases between the two ends. CDR1 is MNHEY, CDR2 SVGAGI, per germline. This CDR3 has 13 residues. For the CDR3, the DNA is TGTGCCAGCAGCTATGGCCGCTACAATGAGCAGTTCTTC. This encodes CASSYGRYNEQFF.

The chain recombines TRBV6-5 with TRBJ1-2; tentative D call: TRBD1 (5 bases). Trimming stripped 6 bases from V and 4 bases from J, with 15 bases between. Germline V gives CDR1 MNHEY, CDR2 SVGAGI. CDR3 length equals 14 residues. This chain's CDR3 is CASSPRGGGYGYTF. Here the CDR3 DNA reads TGTGCCAGCAGCCCGCGGGGCGGGGGCTATGGCTACACCTTC.

This rearrangement joins TRBV30 to TRBJ1-6; no clear D. This CDR3 has 14 amino acids. From germline, CDR1 is GTSNPN and CDR2 SVGIG (reference sequence). Trimming took off 4 bases at V and 8 bases at J, with 15 bases between the two ends. The CDR3 protein is CAWTSGTGDSPLHF. CDR3 nucleotide sequence: TGTGCCTGGACTAGTGGAACGGGAGATTCACCCCTCCACTTT.

This clone was counted between two and nine times. This chain uses TRBV7-6 with TRBJ2-2; 12 bases map to TRBD2. Germline assignment: CDR1 SGHVS and CDR2 FNYEAQ. With V trimmed by 2 bases and J by 5 bases, 6 bases remained unmatched. The CDR3 loop spans 17 amino acids. In nucleotides, the CDR3 is TGTGCCAGCAGCTTACTAGCGGGGGGGCCTCGAACCGGGGAGCTGTTTTTT. Translated, it gives CASSLLAGGPRTGELFF.

The gene calls are TRBV9 and TRBJ2-3, with 9 bases matching TRBD2. CDR1 is SGDLS and CDR2 is YYNGEE in the germline V gene. V lost 4 bases, J lost 2 bases, and 5 bases stayed unmatched. The CDR3 has 15 residues. The CDR3 spells CASSLAGLNTDTQYF. As DNA, the CDR3 is TGTGCCAGCAGCCTAGCGGGATTGAACACAGATACGCAGTATTTT.

The chain employs TRBV10-3 and TRBJ1-2, with D possibly being TRBD1 (5 bases). Germline lookup yields CDR1 ENHRY and CDR2 SYGVKD. With 0 bases removed from V and 6 bases from J, the gap between germline ends came to 17 bases. The CDR3 spans 16 residues. The CDR3 bases are TGTGCCATCAGTGAGTCTTTGGGGGGACGGCCCGATGGCTACACCTTC. The encoded protein is CAISESLGGRPDGYTF.

The sample holds a few counts of this clone. The V call is TRBV7-3, the J call TRBJ2-6, with D hard to call. Trimming shortened V by 2 bases and J by 2 bases, and 7 bases separated the two germline ends. Germline values: CDR1 SGHTA, CDR2 FQGTGA. The CDR3 is made up of 15 amino acids. The CDR3 here is CASSLGQAGANVLTF. CDR3 DNA sequence: TGTGCCAGCAGCTTAGGGCAGGCTGGGGCCAACGTCCTGACTTTC.

The genes are TRBV5-1 and TRBJ1-3; 7 nucleotides align to TRBD1. Per the germline V gene, CDR1 is SGHRS and CDR2 is YFSETQ. CDR3 length: 16 amino acids. V dropped 3 bases and J dropped 1; count of bases not matched to a gene: 7. The CDR3 loop is CASSSRAGQSGNTIYF. The CDR3 coding sequence is TGCGCCAGCAGCTCCCGGGCGGGACAGTCTGGAAACACCATATATTTT.

The chain links TRBV5-6 to TRBJ2-7; TRBD1 is a possible D gene (5 bases). V was shortened by 0 bases and J by 7 bases, with 14 bases between the two germline ends. The CDR3 runs 14 residues. From germline, CDR1 is SGHDT and CDR2 YYEEEE. For the CDR3, the DNA is TGTGCCAGCAGCTTGGGACAGTACCTTCGTGAGCAGTACTTC. This translates into CASSLGQYLREQYF.

This clone was recorded a few times. The chain links TRBV9 to TRBJ1-1; no reliable D call. Per the germline V gene, CDR1 is SGDLS and CDR2 is YYNGEE. V was cut by 3 bases and J by 0 bases, with 12 bases left in between. This CDR3 has 15 amino acids. CDR3 region: CASSAGEILNTEAFF. In DNA, the CDR3 is TGTGCCAGCAGCGCCGGGGAGATTTTGAACACTGAAGCTTTCTTT.

The rearrangement uses TRBV7-2 and TRBJ2-7, with TRBD2 matching over 8 bases. V shed 2 bases and J 5 bases; nucleotides not matched to a gene: 8. This CDR3 is built from 15 residues. The germline V gene has CDR1 SGHTA and CDR2 FQGNSA. The CDR3 protein is CASSLISGSSHEQYF. CDR3 sequence (DNA): TGTGCCAGCAGCTTAATAAGCGGGAGTTCTCACGAGCAGTACTTC.

The chain carries TRBV27 and TRBJ2-2; D gene uncertain. The CDR3 contains 15 residues. V was pared by 6 bases and J by 3 bases, with 14 bases between. CDR1 is MNHEY and CDR2 is SMNVEV in the germline V gene (reference sequence). This CDR3 reads CASSSFPMDTGELFF. CDR3 nucleotide sequence: TGTGCCAGCAGCTCATTTCCTATGGACACCGGGGAGCTGTTTTTT.

The genes are TRBV7-9 and TRBJ1-2; D is uncertain. Germline CDR1 and CDR2: SEHNR and FQNEAQ (reference sequence). Trimming removed 2 bases from V and 4 bases from J, with 8 bases in between. CDR3 length: 13 residues. DNA for the CDR3: TGTGCCAGCAGCTTAAACAGCCTCTATGGCTACACCTTC. Its translation is CASSLNSLYGYTF.

This clone was observed a handful of times. The chain recombines TRBV11-2 with TRBJ2-7, with D perhaps matching TRBD1 or TRBD2 (5 bases each). The CDR3 extends over 13 amino acids. Germline V lookup: CDR1 SGHAT, CDR2 FQNNGV. Trimming pared 5 bases from V and 6 bases from J, leaving 14 bases between. The CDR3 nucleotides are TGTGCCAGCAGCCACGGGGCAAGGGTCGAGCAGTACTTC. Protein sequence: CASSHGARVEQYF.

This chain connects TRBV4-1 to TRBJ1-2, with a possible D match to TRBD1 (5 bases). The CDR3 sequence is 13 residues long. Germline CDR1 and CDR2: MGHRA and YSYEKL. Deletions cut 5 bases from V and 7 bases from J, with 14 bases between. CDR3 residues: CASSSGGWSGYTF. DNA of the CDR3: TGCGCCAGCAGCTCGGGGGGATGGTCTGGCTACACCTTC.

The gene calls are TRBV27 and TRBJ2-2, with 10 bases aligning to TRBD2. The CDR3 sequence is 14 residues long. Germline CDR1 is MNHEY and CDR2 is SMNVEV (reference sequence). V was pared by 9 bases and J by 5 bases, with 6 bases of the junction left unmatched. CDR3 protein: CASEPSGRTGELFF. The CDR3 DNA is TGTGCCAGTGAGCCTAGCGGGAGAACCGGGGAGCTGTTTTTT.

This chain links TRBV10-3 with TRBJ2-1; D call uncertain. CDR1 is ENHRY, CDR2 SYGVKD, per germline. V lost 3 bases and J 0 bases, leaving 15 bases between the germline ends. This CDR3 has 17 residues. The CDR3 sequence is CAISEFEGWVSYNEQFF. CDR3 in DNA: TGTGCCATCAGTGAATTCGAAGGTTGGGTCTCCTACAATGAGCAGTTCTTC.

The chain links TRBV5-1 to TRBJ2-5; D not resolved. The CDR3 runs to 11 residues. Germline V gene sequence: CDR1 SGHRS, CDR2 YFSETQ. Trimming left V 2 bases short and J 6 bases short, with 5 bases between. CDR3 coding DNA: TGCGCCAGCAGCTTTGCTCAGACCCAGTACTTC. Protein: CASSFAQTQYF.

The chain employs TRBV28 and TRBJ2-1, with TRBD2 matching over 8 bases. The CDR3 has 16 residues. Trimming at V came to 3 bases and at J to 6 bases, leaving 10 bases not matched to a gene. Germline V lookup: CDR1 MDHEN, CDR2 SYDVKM. The CDR3 spells CASSLWGLDLGNEQFF. CDR3 in DNA: TGTGCCAGCAGTTTGTGGGGACTAGATCTGGGCAATGAGCAGTTCTTC.

V and J are TRBV10-3 and TRBJ2-1, with D perhaps assigned TRBD1 or TRBD2 (5 bases each). CDR1 is ENHRY and CDR2 is SYGVKD in the germline V gene. This CDR3 spans 16 amino acids. Trimming shortened V by 3 bases and J by 0 bases, and 12 bases separated the two germline ends. CDR3 in DNA: TGTGCCATCAGTGAACCCCAGGGACGCTCCTACAATGAGCAGTTCTTC. Its protein product is CAISEPQGRSYNEQFF.

V and J are TRBV5-6 and TRBJ1-3; D uncertain. Germline CDR1 SGHDT, CDR2 YYEEEE. V gave up 4 bases and J gave up 1 base, with 9 bases separating them. This CDR3 region has 14 residues. DNA for the CDR3: TGTGCCAGCAGCGAGACCCCGTCTGGAAACACCATATATTTT. This gives the protein CASSETPSGNTIYF.

The chain couples TRBV6-4 to TRBJ2-2, with 7 positions matching TRBD1. This CDR3 is 14 amino acids long. With V trimmed by 9 bases and J by 6 bases, 10 bases remained unmatched. The germline V gene encodes CDR1 MRHNA and CDR2 SNTAGT. The CDR3 spells CASTRDSDSGELFF. The DNA of the CDR3 is TGTGCCAGTACGAGGGACAGCGACTCCGGGGAGCTGTTTTTT.

The chain employs TRBV29-1 and TRBJ2-7; 10 bases line up with TRBD1. Germline V gene sequence: CDR1 SQVTM, CDR2 ANQGSEA. The ends lost 6 bases at V and 6 bases at J; junction bases unmatched: 11. The CDR3 extends over 14 amino acids. CDR3 sequence reads: CSVRRDRGRVEQYF. CDR3 sequence (DNA): TGCAGCGTGCGGCGGGACAGGGGCCGGGTCGAGCAGTACTTC.

Judged by abundance, this clone is medium-sized (0.01 to 0.1%). This chain uses TRBV27 with TRBJ2-2; TRBD2 agrees at 9 bases. Germline loops: CDR1 MNHEY, CDR2 SMNVEV (reference sequence). The CDR3 has 15 residues. V lost 9 bases to trimming and J lost 1 base; unmatched junction nucleotides: 6. For the CDR3, the DNA is TGTGCCAGGAAGCTAGCGGGGAGGAACACCGGGGAGCTGTTTTTT. This sequence encodes CARKLAGRNTGELFF.

This clone appeared a few times. The V gene is TRBV7-6, the J gene TRBJ2-7; 13 bases are shared with TRBD2. Losses at the gene ends were 4 bases for V and 4 bases for J; bases not matched to a gene: 4. This CDR3 is built from 15 residues. In germline, CDR1 is SGHVS, CDR2 FNYEAQ. This CDR3 reads CASSYGTSGTYEQYF. CDR3 bases: TGTGCCAGCAGCTACGGGACTAGCGGGACATACGAGCAGTACTTC.

This sequence joins TRBV23-1 and TRBJ1-2; D gene ambiguous. TRBV23-1 belongs to the ORF category, with a function that is uncertain. The CDR3 totals 14 residues. V was clipped by 1 base and J by 1 base, with 7 bases between them. The CDR3 loop reads CASSQWRLNYGYTF. In DNA form, the CDR3 reads TGCGCCAGCAGTCAATGGAGGCTTAACTATGGCTACACCTTC.

This clone occurred a few times. The genes are TRBV28 and TRBJ2-2; no definite D call. The CDR3 runs 11 residues. V lost 5 bases, J lost 6 bases, and 4 bases lay in between. Germline assignment: CDR1 MDHEN and CDR2 SYDVKM. CDR3 in DNA: TGTGCCAGCAGTCCGGCCGGGGAGCTGTTTTTT. This codes for CASSPAGELFF.